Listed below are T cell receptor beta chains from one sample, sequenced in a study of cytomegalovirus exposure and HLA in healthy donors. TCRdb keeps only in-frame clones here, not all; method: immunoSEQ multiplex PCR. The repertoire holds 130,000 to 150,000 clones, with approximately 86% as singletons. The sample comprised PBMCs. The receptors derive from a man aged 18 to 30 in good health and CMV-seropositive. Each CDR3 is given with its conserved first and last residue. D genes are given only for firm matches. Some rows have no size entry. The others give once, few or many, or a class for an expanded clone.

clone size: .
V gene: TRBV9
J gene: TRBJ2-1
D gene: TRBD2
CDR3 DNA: TGTGCCAGCAGCGTTTCGAGCGGGACCTACAATGAGCAGTTCTTC
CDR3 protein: CASSVSSGTYNEQFF

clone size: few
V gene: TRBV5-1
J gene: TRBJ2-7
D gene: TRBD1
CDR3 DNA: TGCGCCAGCAGCCGGGGACAGGACTACGAGCAGTACTTC
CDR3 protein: CASSRGQDYEQYF

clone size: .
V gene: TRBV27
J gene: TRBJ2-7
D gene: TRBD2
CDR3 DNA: TGTGCCAGCCGGGCTAGCGGGGGGGACGAGCAGTACTTC
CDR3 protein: CASRASGGDEQYF

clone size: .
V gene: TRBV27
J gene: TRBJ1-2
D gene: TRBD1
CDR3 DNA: TGTGCCAGCAGTTTGAGGACAGGGGGTGTCTATGGCTACACCTTC
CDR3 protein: CASSLRTGGVYGYTF

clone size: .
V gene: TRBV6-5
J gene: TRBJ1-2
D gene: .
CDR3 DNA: TGTGCCAGCAGTTACGCAGGGGGCTACACCTTC
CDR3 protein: CASSYAGGYTF

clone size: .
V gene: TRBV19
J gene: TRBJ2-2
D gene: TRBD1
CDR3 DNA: TGTGCCAGTACCCCGGGACAGGGGGTAGACGGGGAGCTGTTTTTT
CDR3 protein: CASTPGQGVDGELFF

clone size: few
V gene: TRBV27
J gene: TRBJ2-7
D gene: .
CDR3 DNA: TGTGCCAGCAGTTTAGCGTCCTCCTACGAGCAGTACTTC
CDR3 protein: CASSLASSYEQYF

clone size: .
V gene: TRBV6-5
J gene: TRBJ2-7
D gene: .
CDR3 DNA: TGTGCCAGTCAGAACCGGGACTTTCCCCACGAGCAGTACTTC
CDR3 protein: CASQNRDFPHEQYF

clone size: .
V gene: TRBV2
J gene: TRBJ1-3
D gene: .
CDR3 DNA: TGTGCCAGCAGTGGGGCAGGGGCGATCTCTGGAAACACCATATATTTT
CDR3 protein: CASSGAGAISGNTIYF

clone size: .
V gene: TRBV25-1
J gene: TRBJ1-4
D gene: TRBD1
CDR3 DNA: TGTGCCAGCAGTGAATTTCGGACAGGGGCTAATGAAAAACTGTTTTTT
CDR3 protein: CASSEFRTGANEKLFF

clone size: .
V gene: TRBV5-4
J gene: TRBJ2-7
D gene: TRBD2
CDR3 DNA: TGTGCCAGCAGCTATAGCGGGGGGGCCTTAGGCGAGCAGTACTTC
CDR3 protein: CASSYSGGALGEQYF

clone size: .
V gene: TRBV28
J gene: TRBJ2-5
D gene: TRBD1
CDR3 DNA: TGTGCCAGCAGACCGGGACAGGGGACCTTGGTGACCCAGTACTTC
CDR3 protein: CASRPGQGTLVTQYF

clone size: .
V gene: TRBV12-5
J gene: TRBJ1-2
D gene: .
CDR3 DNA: TGTGCTAGTGGTTTGGTAGAGAAGGGGGTATATGGCTACACCTTC
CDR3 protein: CASGLVEKGVYGYTF

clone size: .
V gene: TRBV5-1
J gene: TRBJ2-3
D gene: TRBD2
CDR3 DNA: TGCGCCAGCTTCAGGACTAGAATCACAGATACGCAGTATTTT
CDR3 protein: CASFRTRITDTQYF

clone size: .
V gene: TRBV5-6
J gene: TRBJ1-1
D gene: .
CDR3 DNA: TGTGCCAGCAGCTTGGTAAACACTGAAGCTTTCTTT
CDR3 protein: CASSLVNTEAFF

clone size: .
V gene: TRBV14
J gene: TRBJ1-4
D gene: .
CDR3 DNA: TGTGCCAGCAGCCAAGTGGGCACCGGGGGTGAAAAACTGTTTTTT
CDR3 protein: CASSQVGTGGEKLFF

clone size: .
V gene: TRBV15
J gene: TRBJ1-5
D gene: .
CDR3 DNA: TGTGCCACCAGCGCTCAGGGAGGACAGCCCCAGCATTTT
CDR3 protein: CATSAQGGQPQHF

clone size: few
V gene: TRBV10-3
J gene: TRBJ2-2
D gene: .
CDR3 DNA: TGTGCCATAAAGGGAGTAAACACCGGGGAGCTGTTTTTT
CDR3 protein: CAIKGVNTGELFF

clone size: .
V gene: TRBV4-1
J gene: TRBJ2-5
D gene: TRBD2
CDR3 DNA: TGCGCCAGCAGCCACCCCGGTGGCGGGGGTAAAGAGACCCAGTACTTC
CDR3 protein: CASSHPGGGGKETQYF

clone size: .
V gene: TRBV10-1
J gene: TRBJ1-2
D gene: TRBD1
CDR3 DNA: TGCGCCAGCAGTGACAGGGGGCCCTATGGCTACACCTTC
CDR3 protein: CASSDRGPYGYTF

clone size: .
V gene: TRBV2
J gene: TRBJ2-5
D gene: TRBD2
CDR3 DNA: TGTGCCAGCAGTGAGTCTAGCGGGGGGGAGACCCAGTACTTC
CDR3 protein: CASSESSGGETQYF

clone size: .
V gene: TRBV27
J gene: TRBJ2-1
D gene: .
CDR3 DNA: TGTGCCAGCAGTTTCAGTGTCAGCTCCTACAATGAGCAGTTCTTC
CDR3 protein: CASSFSVSSYNEQFF

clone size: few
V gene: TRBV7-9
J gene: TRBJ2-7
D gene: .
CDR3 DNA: TGTGCCAGCAGCGCAAGGGGGGCTAGCGGAGCGTACGAGCAGTACTTC
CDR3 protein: CASSARGASGAYEQYF

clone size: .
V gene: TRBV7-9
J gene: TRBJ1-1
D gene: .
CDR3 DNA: TGTGCCAGCAGGACAGGTTTTGTGAACACTGAAGCTTTCTTT
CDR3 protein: CASRTGFVNTEAFF

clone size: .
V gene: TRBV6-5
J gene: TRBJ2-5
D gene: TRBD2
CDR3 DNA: TGTGCCAGCAGTCTCGGACTAGCGGGGCGGGAGACCCAGTACTTC
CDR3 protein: CASSLGLAGRETQYF

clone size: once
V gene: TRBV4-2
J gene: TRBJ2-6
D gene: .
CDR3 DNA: TGTGCCAGCAGCCAAGACGTATTACACTCTGGGGCCAACGTCCTGACTTTC
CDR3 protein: CASSQDVLHSGANVLTF

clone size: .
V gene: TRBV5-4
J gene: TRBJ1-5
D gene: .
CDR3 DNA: TGTGCCAGCAGCTTGGGATTCGGTAGCAATCAGCCCCAGCATTTT
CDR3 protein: CASSLGFGSNQPQHF